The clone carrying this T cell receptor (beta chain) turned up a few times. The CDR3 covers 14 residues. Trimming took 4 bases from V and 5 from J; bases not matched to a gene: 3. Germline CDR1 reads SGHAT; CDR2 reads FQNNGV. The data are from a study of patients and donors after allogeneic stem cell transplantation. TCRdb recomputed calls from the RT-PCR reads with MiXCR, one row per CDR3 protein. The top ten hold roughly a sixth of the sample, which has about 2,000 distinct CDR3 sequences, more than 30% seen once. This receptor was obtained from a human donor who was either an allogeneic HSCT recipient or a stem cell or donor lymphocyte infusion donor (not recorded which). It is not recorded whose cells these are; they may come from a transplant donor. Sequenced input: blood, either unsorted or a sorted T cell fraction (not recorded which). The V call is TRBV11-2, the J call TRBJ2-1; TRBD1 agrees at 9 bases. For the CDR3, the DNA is TGTGCCAGCAGCTGGGGACAGGGAAACAATGAGCAGTTCTTC. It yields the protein CASSWGQGNNEQFF.